This T cell receptor beta chain appears in the sequencing data of a study of cytomegalovirus exposure and HLA in healthy donors. Sequenced by immunoSEQ multiplex PCR; TCRdb stores in-frame clones only, minus some. The sample yields more than 110,000 clones, approximately 87% seen once. The donors were in the roughly 120-subject validation cohort; that cohort was separate from the roughly 700-subject first cohort. Whole-study results and caveats: The classifier reportedly diagnosed cytomegalovirus status with high sensitivity and specificity. The study listed approximately 160 cytomegalovirus-associated TCR beta chains.

On this clone itself: What it binds is not known.

CDR3 size: 16 residues. Trimming pared 4 bases from V and 5 bases from J, leaving 19 bases between. The germline CDR1 and CDR2 sequences are SGDLS and YYNGEE. The sequenced sample consisted of PBMCs. The receptor comes from a man between 18 and 35 years old in good health and CMV-seronegative. V gene TRBV9 combines with J gene TRBJ2-1, with D possibly being TRBD2 (5 bases). The CDR3 here is CASSSRASLLDNEQFF. As DNA, the CDR3 is TGTGCCAGCAGCTCGCGGGCCAGTCTGCTTGACAATGAGCAGTTCTTC.